The 15 T cell receptor beta chains given below trace back to one sample, sequenced in a study of cytomegalovirus exposure and HLA in healthy donors. It was with 60 Vbeta and 13 Jbeta primers that the PCR ran. Sequencing was performed with immunoSEQ multiplex PCR; in TCRdb, only in-frame clones are kept and a portion is missing. The sample carries approximately 190,000 clones, approximately 84% recorded once. Sequencing was carried out using PBMCs. Every receptor here comes from a man between 50 and 59 years old in good health and CMV-seronegative.

The genes are TRBV6-5 and TRBJ2-3; 8 nucleotides agree with TRBD2. With 11 bases clipped from V and 3 bases from J, the junction kept 10 bases outside the gene matches. The length of the CDR3 is 14 residues. CDR1 MNHEY and CDR2 SVGAGI come from the germline V gene. The CDR3 reads CASGGAELTDTQYF. CDR3 sequence (DNA): TGTGCCTCCGGGGGGGCCGAGTTGACAGATACGCAGTATTTT.

This clone was seen only a few times. The gene calls are TRBV10-3 and TRBJ2-7, with 8 bases aligning to TRBD1. Germline CDR1 ENHRY, CDR2 SYGVKD. J lost 5 bases, V lost 3 bases, and 6 bases had no gene match. The CDR3 length is 14 residues. The CDR3 nucleotides read TGTGCCATCAGTGACCCGACAGGGGAGGACGAGCAGTACTTC. It encodes CAISDPTGEDEQYF.

V usage is TRBV6-5 and J usage is TRBJ2-5, with D unresolved. The DNA end favors TRBJ2-7, so the J call may be wrong. This CDR3 spans 14 amino acids. Germline CDR1 and CDR2: MNHEY and SVGAGI. CDR3 nucleotides: TGTGCCAGCAGTTACTCTGGCAAGTACTACGAGCAGTACTTC. It codes for CASSYSGKYYEQYF.

V and J are TRBV7-7 and TRBJ2-5, with 10 bases matching TRBD2. V was clipped by 4 bases and J by 3 bases; unmatched bases: 2. Per germline, CDR1 SSHAT and CDR2 FNYEAQ (reference sequence). The CDR3 loop spans 14 amino acids. CDR3 in amino acids: CASSSGLAEETQYF. CDR3 DNA sequence: TGTGCCAGCAGCTCAGGACTAGCGGAAGAGACCCAGTACTTC.

CDR3 coding DNA: TGTGCCAGCAGCTTAGTGGAGGCGGTCCACGAGCAGTACTTC. This sequence encodes CASSLVEAVHEQYF. The chain uses TRBV7-9 and TRBJ2-7, with a weak D call TRBD2 (5 bases). The germline CDR1 and CDR2 sequences are SEHNR and FQNEAQ (reference sequence). This CDR3 region has 14 residues. V was clipped by 1 base and J by 5 bases, with 12 bases between them.

This clone occurred a few times. The chain links TRBV18 to TRBJ2-1; a weak D match, TRBD2 (7 bases). Germline CDR1 KGHSH, CDR2 LQKENI. The CDR3 extends over 17 amino acids. Trimming stripped 4 bases from V and 6 bases from J, with 22 bases between. CDR3 sequence: CASSLTVSGGAGNEQFF. CDR3 DNA sequence: TGTGCCAGCTCACTCACGGTTAGTGGGGGGGCTGGCAATGAGCAGTTCTTC.

The J gene is TRBJ2-3, the V gene TRBV2; 12 bases line up with TRBD2. Per the germline V gene, CDR1 is SNHLY and CDR2 is FYNNEI. This CDR3 region has 15 residues. With V trimmed by 1 base and J by 14 bases, 10 bases remained unmatched. The CDR3 reads CASSEGLAGVKLRYF. The CDR3 DNA follows: TGTGCCAGCAGTGAAGGACTAGCGGGGGTCAAATTAAGGTATTTT. The whole variable domain, remainder taken from reference TRBV2 and TRBJ2-3, is EPEVTQTPSHQVTQMGQEVILRCVPISNHLYFYWYRQILGQKVEFLVSFYNNEISEKSEIFDDQFSVERPDGSNFTLKIRSTKLEDSAMYFCASSEGLAGVKLRYFGPGTRLTVL.

The chain combines TRBV18 with TRBJ1-2, with D perhaps matching TRBD1 (5 bases). The CDR3 totals 13 residues. The ends were cut back, 2 bases at V and 7 bases at J, with 11 bases in the middle. Germline V gene sequence: CDR1 KGHSH, CDR2 LQKENI. CDR3 bases: TGTGCCAGCTCACCAGAACCTAGGGGTGGCTACACCTTC. Residues: CASSPEPRGGYTF.

The rearrangement links TRBV6-5 to TRBJ1-1; D is undetermined. Germline CDR1 MNHEY, CDR2 SVGAGI. Trimming stripped 5 bases from V and 1 base from J, with 14 bases between. The length of the CDR3 is 15 residues. DNA of the CDR3: TGTGCCAGCAGTCGCCGCGGTCTAGGGAACACTGAAGCTTTCTTT. Translation: CASSRRGLGNTEAFF.

V gene TRBV27 combines with J gene TRBJ2-7; 8 bases are shared with TRBD2. Germline loops: CDR1 MNHEY, CDR2 SMNVEV (reference sequence). The J segment lost 6 bases and the V segment lost 4 bases, leaving 5 bases of the junction unmatched. The CDR3 is 13 amino acids. The CDR3 region has the DNA TGTGCCAGCAGTTATAGCGGGGCCCGCGAGCAGTACTTC. Its protein is CASSYSGAREQYF.

This clone was detected only once. This chain connects TRBV7-9 to TRBJ1-1; 7 nucleotides align to TRBD1. The V gene end was trimmed by 5 bases and the J gene end by 4 bases; junction bases not matched to a gene: 1. Germline-derived CDR1 and CDR2 are SEHNR and FQNEAQ (reference sequence). The CDR3 loop spans 12 amino acids. The CDR3 sequence: CASSPGGTEAFF. For the CDR3, the DNA is TGTGCCAGCAGCCCAGGGGGCACTGAAGCTTTCTTT.

The V call is TRBV18, the J call TRBJ2-5, with unresolved D. The DNA matches TRBJ2-7 better at its end, which makes the J call doubtful. Germline loops: CDR1 KGHSH, CDR2 LQKENI. The CDR3 runs 15 residues. CDR3 DNA: TGTGCCAGCTCACTTCGTCCGGTTGAGTCCTACGAGCAGTACTTC. It specifies CASSLRPVESYEQYF.

The rearrangement links TRBV9 to TRBJ1-6, with unresolved D. The CDR3 loop spans 14 amino acids. The germline gives CDR1 SGDLS, CDR2 YYNGEE. With 4 bases removed from V and 7 bases from J, the gap between germline ends came to 12 bases. CDR3 protein: CASSFSQTNSPLHF. The DNA for the CDR3 is TGTGCCAGCAGCTTCTCACAAACAAATTCACCCCTCCACTTT.

The CDR3 nucleotides read TGCGCCAGCTCCCCTCAGGGGGCTGAGACTGAAGCTTTCTTT. Translating it yields CASSPQGAETEAFF. The V and J genes are TRBV5-1 and TRBJ1-1; 8 positions agree with TRBD1. Germline assignment: CDR1 SGHRS and CDR2 YFSETQ. The CDR3 has 14 amino acids. Trimming at V came to 7 bases and at J to 5 bases, leaving 10 bases not matched to a gene. The complete variable domain, with remaining parts taken from reference TRBV5-1 and TRBJ1-1, reads KAGVTQTPRYLIKTRGQQVTLSCSPISGHRSVSWYQQTPGQGLQFLFEYFSETQRNKGNFPGRFSGRQFSNSRSEMNVSTLELGDSALYLCASSPQGAETEAFFGQGTRLTVV.

The V gene is TRBV6-6, the J gene TRBJ2-7; D is uncertain. Trimming pared 8 bases from V and 0 bases from J, leaving 11 bases between. CDR3 length equals 13 residues. CDR1 and CDR2 (germline): MNHNY, SVGAGI (reference sequence). The CDR3 sequence: CASSQADSYEQYF. CDR3 DNA: TGTGCCAGCTCCCAGGCAGACTCCTACGAGCAGTACTTC.